The 32 T cell receptor beta chains in this list originate from one sample, sequenced in a study of high-grade serous ovarian cancer treatment subgroups. Libraries were prepared by immunoSEQ multiplex PCR; TCRdb keeps only in-frame clonotypes and omits some of them. The sample includes about 4,700 clones, approximately 70% of them seen just once. Tumor tissue was taken before any definitive surgery or chemotherapy was given. Sequenced material: tumor tissue. These receptors were collected from a human donor with high-grade serous ovarian cancer.

This clone was observed a few times. This chain links TRBV19 with TRBJ1-1; D is perhaps TRBD1 (6 bases). Trimming took 3 bases from V and 4 from J, leaving 18 bases between them. The CDR3 length is 16 residues. Looked up from germline, CDR1 is LNHDA and CDR2 is SQIVND (reference sequence). CDR3 loop: CASSMVGSGGSTEAFF. The CDR3 bases are TGTGCCAGTAGTATGGTAGGCTCGGGGGGCAGCACTGAAGCTTTCTTT.

The chain combines TRBV30 with TRBJ2-5, with a possible D match to TRBD2 (5 bases). Germline-derived CDR1 and CDR2 are GTSNPN and SVGIG (reference sequence). V lost 1 base and J lost 4, with 7 bases in between. This CDR3 contains 12 residues. The CDR3 sequence is CAWSGGGETQYF. Written as DNA, the CDR3 is TGTGCCTGGAGTGGAGGAGGAGAGACCCAGTACTTC.

CDR3 sequence reads: CASSQEGQLSGTAFF. The CDR3 nucleotides are TGCGCCAGCAGCCAAGAGGGACAGCTGAGTGGAACCGCTTTCTTT. The chain joins TRBV4-1 to TRBJ1-1; 7 bases fit TRBD1. The CDR3 extends over 15 amino acids. CDR1 is MGHRA and CDR2 is YSYEKL in the germline V gene. The trim removed 0 bases at V and 11 bases at J, leaving 12 bases unmatched.

The chain couples TRBV9 to TRBJ1-4; the D gene is possibly TRBD1 (5 bases). The CDR3 sequence is 19 residues long. Trimming removed 3 bases at V and 3 bases at J, with 24 bases between. The germline V gene encodes CDR1 SGDLS and CDR2 YYNGEE. The CDR3 loop reads CASSASPFFGGNSNEKLFF. In DNA, the CDR3 is TGTGCCAGCAGCGCGTCCCCGTTTTTCGGGGGTAATTCTAATGAAAAACTGTTTTTT.

This chain connects TRBV6-5 to TRBJ2-3; the D gene could be TRBD1 or TRBD2 (5 bases each). The germline V gene encodes CDR1 MNHEY and CDR2 SVGAGI. The V end was cut by 4 bases, the J end by 3 bases, with 11 bases between. This CDR3 comprises 14 residues. The CDR3 here is CASSLMGETDTQYF. The CDR3 DNA reads TGTGCCAGCAGTTTAATGGGGGAAACAGATACGCAGTATTTT.

The chain couples TRBV28 to TRBJ2-1; the match to TRBD2 covers 7 bases. There are 13 residues in the CDR3. V lost 6 bases and J lost 7; bases outside the gene matches: 6. CDR1 is MDHEN, CDR2 SYDVKM, per germline. The CDR3 protein is CASRPSGKNEQFF. The CDR3 DNA is TGTGCCAGCAGACCAAGCGGGAAGAATGAGCAGTTCTTC.

This clone appeared a few times. V gene TRBV5-1 combines with J gene TRBJ2-2; perhaps TRBD2 as D (6 bases). The CDR3 has 16 amino acids. Germline V gene sequence: CDR1 SGHRS, CDR2 YFSETQ. V shed 4 bases and J shed 4 bases, with 17 bases lying between them. The CDR3 sequence: CASSQSFGGGTGELFF. CDR3 bases: TGCGCCAGCAGCCAATCTTTCGGGGGTGGCACCGGGGAGCTGTTTTTT.

The V call is TRBV4-1, the J call TRBJ2-5; D not resolved. V was pared by 1 base and J by 0 bases, with 9 bases between. The germline V gene has CDR1 MGHRA and CDR2 YSYEKL. There are 15 residues in the CDR3. CDR3 amino acids: CASSQVASHQETQYF. DNA of the CDR3: TGCGCCAGCAGCCAAGTCGCCAGCCACCAAGAGACCCAGTACTTC.

The table lists this clone with a count of one. The chain has TRBV4-2 and TRBJ1-4, with TRBD1 identical over 7 bases. V shed 4 bases, J shed 2 bases, and the junction held 1 base outside the gene matches. The CDR3 totals 14 residues. The V gene's germline CDR1 is LGHNA and CDR2 YNFKEQ. CDR3 sequence reads: CASSPGGTNEKLFF. DNA for the CDR3: TGTGCCAGCAGCCCAGGGGGGACTAATGAAAAACTGTTTTTT.

This chain links TRBV15 with TRBJ2-3; D ambiguous. Trimming took off 3 bases at V and 2 bases at J, with 9 bases between the two ends. CDR3 length: 14 amino acids. Germline V CDR1 and CDR2: LNHNV, YYDKDF (reference sequence). The CDR3 protein is CATSRTLSTDTQYF. The CDR3 coding sequence is TGTGCCACCAGCAGGACTCTGTCCACAGATACGCAGTATTTT.

This chain joins TRBV30 and TRBJ1-4; TRBD1 matches at 8 bases. The CDR3 length is 15 residues. Trimming removed 3 bases from V and 4 bases from J; junction bases left unmatched: 7. Germline values: CDR1 GTSNPN, CDR2 SVGIG (reference sequence). CDR3 protein: CAWSRRQGYNEKLFF. DNA for the CDR3: TGTGCCTGGAGCCGACGACAGGGGTATAATGAAAAACTGTTTTTT.

In its sample, this clone was seen once. The V gene is TRBV29-1, the J gene TRBJ2-5, with 11 bases aligning to TRBD1. Losses at the gene ends were 4 bases for V and 2 bases for J; bases not matched to a gene: 3. The CDR3 is 14 residues long. The germline CDR1 and CDR2 sequences are SQVTM and ANQGSEA. The CDR3 spells CSVGDRGWQETQYF. CDR3 DNA sequence: TGCAGCGTTGGGGACAGGGGGTGGCAAGAGACCCAGTACTTC.

The chain uses TRBV18 and TRBJ1-5; maybe TRBD1 (6 bases). V was shortened by 4 bases and J by 3 bases, with 10 bases between the two germline ends. CDR1 is KGHSH and CDR2 is LQKENI in the germline V gene. This CDR3 has 14 amino acids. Here the CDR3 reads CASSRRQANQPQHF. DNA for the CDR3: TGTGCCAGCTCACGTCGACAGGCCAATCAGCCCCAGCATTTT.

The chain combines TRBV7-8 with TRBJ2-1; 7 positions match TRBD1. The CDR3 loop spans 13 amino acids. V lost 3 bases and J lost 7; bases outside the gene matches: 3. Germline V gene sequence: CDR1 SGHVS, CDR2 FQNEAQ. CDR3 loop: CASSFGQVNEQFF. Here the CDR3 DNA reads TGTGCCAGCAGCTTTGGACAGGTAAATGAGCAGTTCTTC.

This clone was seen a few times. The V and J genes are TRBV19 and TRBJ2-7, with D perhaps matching TRBD1 (5 bases). The CDR3 consists of 15 residues. V was clipped by 4 bases and J by 4 bases, with 17 bases between them. CDR1 is LNHDA and CDR2 is SQIVND in the germline V gene (reference sequence). The CDR3 loop reads CASSTRVASVYEQYF. Here the CDR3 DNA reads TGTGCCAGTAGTACCAGGGTGGCCTCAGTATACGAGCAGTACTTC.

The chain has TRBV18 and TRBJ2-5; D is uncertain. The J call may be faulty, since TRBJ2-7 better matches the DNA end. The CDR3 covers 17 residues. Looked up from germline, CDR1 is KGHSH and CDR2 is LQKENI. CDR3 loop: CASSPLFATQRSYEQYF. The CDR3 nucleotides are TGTGCCAGCTCACCACTTTTTGCGACCCAGCGCTCCTACGAGCAGTACTTC.

The chain carries TRBV9 and TRBJ2-7; 10 bases agree with TRBD1. Germline CDR1 is SGDLS and CDR2 is YYNGEE. V trimming: 3 bases; J trimming: 6 bases; junction bases outside the gene matches: 3. The CDR3 is made up of 13 amino acids. The CDR3 nucleotides are TGTGCCAGCAGCGGGACAGGGGGGGGCGAGCAGTACGTC. Translation gives CASSGTGGGEQYV.

The chain has TRBV28 and TRBJ1-2; D might be TRBD1 (5 bases). The germline gives CDR1 MDHEN, CDR2 SYDVKM. CDR3 length: 14 residues. V dropped 2 bases and J dropped 4 bases, with 11 bases sitting between them. The DNA of the CDR3 is TGTGCCAGCAGTTTAACGGGGGTTCTCTATGGCTACACCTTC. Protein sequence: CASSLTGVLYGYTF.

The chain combines TRBV12-5 with TRBJ2-5, with TRBD1 as a possible D gene (5 bases). CDR1 and CDR2 from the germline V gene are LGHNT and FRNRAP. CDR3 length equals 13 residues. Trimming cost V 4 bases and J 0 bases, with 6 bases left between them. The CDR3: CASGSTDQETQYF. CDR3 coding DNA: TGTGCTAGTGGTTCGACAGACCAAGAGACCCAGTACTTC.

The rearrangement links TRBV6-5 to TRBJ2-7; weak D call: TRBD1 (6 bases). The CDR3 covers 13 residues. Germline V CDR1 and CDR2: MNHEY, SVGAGI. V lost 5 bases and J 7 bases, leaving 15 bases between the germline ends. This chain's CDR3 is CASSTQGLGEQYF. The CDR3 coding sequence is TGTGCCAGCAGTACCCAGGGGCTGGGTGAGCAGTACTTC.

This clone showed up just once. V is TRBV6-4 and J is TRBJ2-6, with D uncertain. The CDR3 runs to 14 residues. Germline CDR1 is MRHNA and CDR2 is SNTAGT. Trimming pared 3 bases from V and 0 bases from J, leaving 3 bases between. The CDR3 DNA reads as TGTGCCAGCAGTGAGGCCTCTGGGGCCAACGTCCTGACTTTC. This gives the protein CASSEASGANVLTF.

V usage is TRBV13 and J usage is TRBJ2-3; TRBD2 agrees at 12 bases. Germline CDR1 is PRHDT and CDR2 is FYEKMQ (reference sequence). Unmatched junction bases numbered 8, after V lost 5 bases and J lost 5 bases. This CDR3 is 16 amino acids long. The DNA of the CDR3 is TGTGCCAGCAGCCGCAGACTAGCGGGAGATTTAGATACGCAGTATTTT. This encodes CASSRRLAGDLDTQYF.

This clone was found a few times. This chain uses TRBV5-1 with TRBJ1-1; D not certain. CDR1 SGHRS and CDR2 YFSETQ come from the germline V gene. Trimming left V 0 bases short and J 1 base short, with 4 bases between. The CDR3 covers 13 residues. The CDR3 DNA reads as TGCGCCAGCAGCTTGGCGCCGAACACTGAAGCTTTCTTT. Amino acids: CASSLAPNTEAFF.

The sample holds a few counts of this clone. The chain uses TRBV5-4 and TRBJ2-7, with D perhaps assigned TRBD1 or TRBD2 (6 bases each). The CDR3 totals 17 residues. Between the trimmed V and J ends, which lost 0 bases and 3 bases, there was a span of 19 bases. The germline gives CDR1 SGHNT, CDR2 YYREEE (reference sequence). The CDR3 DNA is TGTGCCAGCAGCTTGGGAAGTTGGGGGCGGGGTTTCTACGAGCAGTACTTC. This codes for CASSLGSWGRGFYEQYF. The complete variable domain, with remaining parts taken from reference TRBV5-4 and TRBJ2-7, reads ETGVTQSPTHLIKTRGQQVTLRCSSQSGHNTVSWYQQALGQGPQFIFQYYREEENGRGNFPPRFSGLQFPNYSSELNVNALELDDSALYLCASSLGSWGRGFYEQYFGPGTRLTVT.

The V and J genes are TRBV10-2 and TRBJ1-2, with unresolved D. The V gene's germline CDR1 is WSHSY and CDR2 SAAADI. V dropped 3 bases and J dropped 8 bases, with 10 bases sitting between them. The CDR3 has 12 amino acids. Written as DNA, the CDR3 is TGCGCCAGCAGTGAAGACCGCCTAGGCTACACCTTC. Translating it yields CASSEDRLGYTF.

The chain is built from TRBV7-6 and TRBJ2-5, with D hard to call. Per the germline V gene, CDR1 is SGHVS and CDR2 is FNYEAQ. V lost 1 base, J lost 2 bases, and 5 bases lay in between. The length of the CDR3 is 13 residues. The CDR3: CASSLGGQETQYF. The CDR3 DNA is TGTGCCAGCAGCTTAGGGGGACAAGAGACCCAGTACTTC.

The chain joins TRBV6-5 to TRBJ2-5; unclear D gene. The CDR3 loop spans 13 amino acids. The V end was cut by 0 bases, the J end by 5 bases, with 7 bases between. CDR1 and CDR2 (germline): MNHEY, SVGAGI. The chain's CDR3 is CASSYSPLETQYF. The CDR3 DNA follows: TGTGCCAGCAGTTACTCTCCTCTGGAGACCCAGTACTTC.

This clone was recorded a few times. The rearrangement links TRBV11-2 to TRBJ1-5; the D gene is possibly TRBD1 (6 bases). The CDR3 is made up of 13 amino acids. Germline CDR1 reads SGHAT; CDR2 reads FQNNGV. The V and J ends lost 2 bases and 9 bases respectively, with 11 bases between them. The chain's CDR3 is CASSLTGSSPQHF. CDR3 nucleotide sequence: TGTGCCAGCAGCTTAACAGGGTCATCGCCCCAGCATTTT.

This rearrangement joins TRBV4-1 to TRBJ2-7, with 9 bases matching TRBD2. Germline V gene data show CDR1 as MGHRA and CDR2 as YSYEKL. V lost 3 bases and J lost 6; bases outside the gene matches: 9. The CDR3 extends over 15 amino acids. Here the CDR3 DNA reads TGCGCCAGCAGCCAGGTGGTGGGACTAGCTAGCGAGCAGTACGTC. Its protein product is CASSQVVGLASEQYV.

A few counts support this clone. The chain combines TRBV7-9 with TRBJ1-1, with TRBD1 as a possible D gene (6 bases). Germline CDR1 is SEHNR and CDR2 is FQNEAQ (reference sequence). The V gene lost 10 bases and the J gene lost 1 base, with 16 bases spanning the gap. The CDR3 runs to 14 residues. CDR3 amino acids: CAIQFGGGNTEAFF. CDR3 coding DNA: TGTGCCATCCAATTCGGAGGGGGGAACACTGAAGCTTTCTTT.

This chain connects TRBV6-5 to TRBJ2-3; 8 positions match TRBD2. Germline V gene data show CDR1 as MNHEY and CDR2 as SVGAGI. The CDR3 consists of 12 residues. V shed 4 bases and J 14 bases; nucleotides not matched to a gene: 8. The CDR3 DNA follows: TGTGCCAGCAGTTTCCCCGGGAGGGAGTGGTATTTT. Protein product: CASSFPGREWYF.

The rearrangement uses TRBV11-3 and TRBJ1-1, with unresolved D. CDR3 size: 13 residues. CDR1 is SGHNT, CDR2 YENEEA, per germline. V was trimmed by 5 bases and J by 5 bases, leaving 12 bases between them. CDR3 protein: CASSRLSQTEAFF. DNA of the CDR3: TGTGCCAGCAGCCGTTTGTCACAAACTGAAGCTTTCTTT.